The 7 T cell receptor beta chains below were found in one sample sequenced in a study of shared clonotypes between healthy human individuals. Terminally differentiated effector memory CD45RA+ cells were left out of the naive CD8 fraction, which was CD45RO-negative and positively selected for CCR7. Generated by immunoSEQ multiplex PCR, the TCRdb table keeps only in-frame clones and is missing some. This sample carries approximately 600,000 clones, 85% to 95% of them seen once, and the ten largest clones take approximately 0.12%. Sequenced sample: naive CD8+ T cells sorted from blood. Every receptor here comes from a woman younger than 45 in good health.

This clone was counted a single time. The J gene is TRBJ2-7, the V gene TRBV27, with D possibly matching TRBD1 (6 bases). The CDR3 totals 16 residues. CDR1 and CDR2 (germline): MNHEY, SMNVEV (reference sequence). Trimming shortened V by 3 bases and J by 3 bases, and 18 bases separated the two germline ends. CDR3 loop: CASSFTGEGVLYEQYF. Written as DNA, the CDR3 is TGTGCCAGCAGTTTCACAGGCGAGGGGGTTCTCTACGAGCAGTACTTC.

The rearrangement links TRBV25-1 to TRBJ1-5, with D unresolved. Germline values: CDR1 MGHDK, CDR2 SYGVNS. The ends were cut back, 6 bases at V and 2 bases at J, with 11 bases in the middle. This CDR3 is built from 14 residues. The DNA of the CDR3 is TGTGCCAGCAGGGGGAGCGGGGGCAATCAGCCCCAGCATTTT. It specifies CASRGSGGNQPQHF. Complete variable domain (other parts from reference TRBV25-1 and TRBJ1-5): EADIYQTPRYLVIGTGKKITLECSQTMGHDKMYWYQQDPGMELHLIHYSYGVNSTEKGDLSSESTVSRIRTEHFPLTLESARPSHTSQYLCASRGSGGNQPQHFGDGTRLSIL.

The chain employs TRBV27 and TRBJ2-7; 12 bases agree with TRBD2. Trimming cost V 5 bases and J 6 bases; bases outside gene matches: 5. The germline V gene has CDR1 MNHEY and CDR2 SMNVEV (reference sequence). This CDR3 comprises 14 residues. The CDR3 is CASSELAGGGEQYF. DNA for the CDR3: TGTGCCAGCAGTGAACTAGCGGGAGGTGGCGAGCAGTACTTC.

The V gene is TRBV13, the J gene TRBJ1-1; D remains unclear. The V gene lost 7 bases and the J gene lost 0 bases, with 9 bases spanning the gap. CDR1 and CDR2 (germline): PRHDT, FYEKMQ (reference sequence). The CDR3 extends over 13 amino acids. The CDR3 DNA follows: TGTGCCAGCACCTGGTCTATGAACACTGAAGCTTTCTTT. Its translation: CASTWSMNTEAFF.

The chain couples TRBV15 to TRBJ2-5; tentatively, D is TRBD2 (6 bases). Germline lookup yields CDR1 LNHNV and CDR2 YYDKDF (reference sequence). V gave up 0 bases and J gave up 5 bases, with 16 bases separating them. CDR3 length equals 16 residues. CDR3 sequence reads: CATSRDLAGIRETQYF. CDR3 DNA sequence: TGTGCCACCAGCAGAGATCTGGCGGGAATACGGGAGACCCAGTACTTC.

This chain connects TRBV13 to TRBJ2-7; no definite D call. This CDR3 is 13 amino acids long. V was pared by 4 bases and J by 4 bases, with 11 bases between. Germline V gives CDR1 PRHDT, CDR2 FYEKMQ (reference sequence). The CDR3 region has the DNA TGTGCCAGCAGCTACGGACGGACGTACGAGCAGTACTTC. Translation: CASSYGRTYEQYF.

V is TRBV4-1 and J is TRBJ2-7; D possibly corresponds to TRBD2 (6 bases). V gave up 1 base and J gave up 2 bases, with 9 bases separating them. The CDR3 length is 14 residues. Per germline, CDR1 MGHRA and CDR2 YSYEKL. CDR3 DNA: TGCGCCAGCAGCCAAGGAGCGGGTGCCTACGAGCAGTACTTC. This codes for CASSQGAGAYEQYF.